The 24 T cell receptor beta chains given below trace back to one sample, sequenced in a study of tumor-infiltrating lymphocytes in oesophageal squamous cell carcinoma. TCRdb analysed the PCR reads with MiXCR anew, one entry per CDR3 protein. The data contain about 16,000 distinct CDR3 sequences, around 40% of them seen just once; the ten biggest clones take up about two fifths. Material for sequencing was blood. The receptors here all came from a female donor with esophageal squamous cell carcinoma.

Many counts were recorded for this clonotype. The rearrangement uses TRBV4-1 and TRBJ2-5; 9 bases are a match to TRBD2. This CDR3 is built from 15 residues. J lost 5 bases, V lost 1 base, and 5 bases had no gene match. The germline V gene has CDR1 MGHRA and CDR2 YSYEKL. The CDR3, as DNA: TGCGCCAGCAGCCAAGGGCGGGGGGGCCCGGAGACCCAGTACTTC. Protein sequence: CASSQGRGGPETQYF.

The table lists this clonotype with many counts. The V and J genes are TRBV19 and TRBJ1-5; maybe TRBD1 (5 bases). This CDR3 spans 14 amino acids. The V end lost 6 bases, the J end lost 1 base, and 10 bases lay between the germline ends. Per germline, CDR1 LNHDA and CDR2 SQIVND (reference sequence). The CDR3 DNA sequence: TGTGCCAGTAGGAAGAGGGGAAGCAATCAGCCCCAGCATTTT. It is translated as CASRKRGSNQPQHF.

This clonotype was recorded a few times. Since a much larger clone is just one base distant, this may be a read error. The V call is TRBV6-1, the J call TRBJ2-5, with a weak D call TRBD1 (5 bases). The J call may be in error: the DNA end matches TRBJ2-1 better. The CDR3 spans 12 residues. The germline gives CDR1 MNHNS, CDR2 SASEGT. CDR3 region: CASSRTLYEQFF. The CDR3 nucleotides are TGTGCCAGCAGCCGGACACTCTACGAGCAGTTCTTC.

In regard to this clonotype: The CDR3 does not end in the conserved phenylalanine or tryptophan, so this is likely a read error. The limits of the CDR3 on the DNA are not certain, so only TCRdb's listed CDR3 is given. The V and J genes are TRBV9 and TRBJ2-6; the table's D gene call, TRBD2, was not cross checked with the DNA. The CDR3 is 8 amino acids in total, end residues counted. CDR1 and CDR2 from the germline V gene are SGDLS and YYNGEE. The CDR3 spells CASSVRLA.

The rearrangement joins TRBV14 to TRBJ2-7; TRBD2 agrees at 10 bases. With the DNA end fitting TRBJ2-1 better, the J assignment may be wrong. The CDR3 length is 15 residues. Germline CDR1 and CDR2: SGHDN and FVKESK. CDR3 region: CASSPWTSGYNEQFF. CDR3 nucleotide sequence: TGTGCCAGCAGTCCATGGACTAGCGGTTACAATGAGCAGTTCTTC.

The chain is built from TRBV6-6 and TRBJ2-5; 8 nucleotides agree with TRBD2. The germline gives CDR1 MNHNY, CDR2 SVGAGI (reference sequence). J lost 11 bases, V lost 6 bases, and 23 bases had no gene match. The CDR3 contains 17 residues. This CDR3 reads CASSRPPSGFSYNEQYF. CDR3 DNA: TGTGCCAGCAGCCGCCCCCCTAGCGGGTTCTCCTACAATGAGCAGTACTTC.

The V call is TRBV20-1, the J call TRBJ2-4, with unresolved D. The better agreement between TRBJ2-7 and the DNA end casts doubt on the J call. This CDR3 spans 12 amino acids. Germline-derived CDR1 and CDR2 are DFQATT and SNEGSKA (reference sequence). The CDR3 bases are TGCAGTGCTAGAGGGGGATTTAACGAGCAGTACTTC. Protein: CSARGGFNEQYF.

The CDR3: CASSAGQGEQYF. Here the CDR3 DNA reads TGTGCCAGCAGCGCCGGACAGGGAGAGCAGTACTTC. This rearrangement joins TRBV7-2 to TRBJ2-7; 8 bases map to TRBD1. There are 12 residues in the CDR3. CDR1 is SGHTA, CDR2 FQGNSA, per germline. V was clipped by 5 bases and J by 7 bases; unmatched bases: 4.

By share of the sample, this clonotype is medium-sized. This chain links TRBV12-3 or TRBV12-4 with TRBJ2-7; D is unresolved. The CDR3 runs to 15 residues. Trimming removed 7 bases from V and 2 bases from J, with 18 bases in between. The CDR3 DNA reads TGTGCCAGCACCCTGGCTACGCAGACCGCCTACGAGCAGTACTTC. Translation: CASTLATQTAYEQYF.

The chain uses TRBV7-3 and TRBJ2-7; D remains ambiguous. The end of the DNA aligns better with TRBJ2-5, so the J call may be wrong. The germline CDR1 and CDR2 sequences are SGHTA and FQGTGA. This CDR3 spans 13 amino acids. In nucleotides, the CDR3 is TGTGCCAGCAGCCCTGGAAACCAAGAGACCCAGTACTTC. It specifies CASSPGNQETQYF.

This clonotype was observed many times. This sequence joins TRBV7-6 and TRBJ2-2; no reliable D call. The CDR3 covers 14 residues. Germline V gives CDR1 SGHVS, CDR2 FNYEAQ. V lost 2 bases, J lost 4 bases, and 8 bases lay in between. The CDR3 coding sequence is TGTGCCAGCAGCTTACACACTGTCACCGGGGAGCTGTTTTTT. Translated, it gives CASSLHTVTGELFF.

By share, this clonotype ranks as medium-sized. The CDR3 sequence is CASRRQRQKLFF. The CDR3 DNA sequence: TGTGCCAGCAGGAGGCAGCGGCAAAAACTGTTTTTT. The rearrangement links TRBV12-3 or TRBV12-4 to TRBJ1-4; D unclear. The CDR3 runs to 12 residues. With 6 bases removed from V and 9 bases from J, the gap between germline ends came to 11 bases.

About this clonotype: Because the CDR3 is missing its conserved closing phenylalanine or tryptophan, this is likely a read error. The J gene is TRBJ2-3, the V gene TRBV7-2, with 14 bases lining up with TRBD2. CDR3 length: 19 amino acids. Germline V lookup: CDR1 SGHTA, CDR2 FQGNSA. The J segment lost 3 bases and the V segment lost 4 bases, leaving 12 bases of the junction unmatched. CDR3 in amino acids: CASSWTGTSGRGGTDTQYL. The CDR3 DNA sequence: TGTGCCAGCAGCTGGACCGGGACTAGCGGGAGAGGTGGGACAGATACGCAGTATTTG.

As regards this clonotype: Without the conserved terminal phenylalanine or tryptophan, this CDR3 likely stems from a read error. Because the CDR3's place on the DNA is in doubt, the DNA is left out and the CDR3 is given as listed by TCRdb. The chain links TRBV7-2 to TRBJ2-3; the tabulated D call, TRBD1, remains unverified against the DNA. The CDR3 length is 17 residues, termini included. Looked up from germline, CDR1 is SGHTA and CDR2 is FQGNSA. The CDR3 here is CASSTHLSQGETQYFGP.

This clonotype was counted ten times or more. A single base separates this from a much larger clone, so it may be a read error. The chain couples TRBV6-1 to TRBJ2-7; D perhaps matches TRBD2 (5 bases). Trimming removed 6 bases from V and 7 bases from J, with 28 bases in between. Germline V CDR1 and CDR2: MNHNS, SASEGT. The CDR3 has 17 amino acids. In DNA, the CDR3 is TGTGCCAGCAGCAAGGCCGGTGGAGCGGCCAACTACAATGAGCAGTACTTC. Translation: CASSKAGGAANYNEQYF.

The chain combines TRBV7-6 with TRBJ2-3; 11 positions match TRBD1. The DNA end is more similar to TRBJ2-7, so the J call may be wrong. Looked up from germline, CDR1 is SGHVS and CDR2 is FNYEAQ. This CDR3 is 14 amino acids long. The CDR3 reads CASSPGQGASEQYF. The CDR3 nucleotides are TGTGCCAGCAGCCCAGGACAGGGGGCCTCCGAGCAGTACTTC.

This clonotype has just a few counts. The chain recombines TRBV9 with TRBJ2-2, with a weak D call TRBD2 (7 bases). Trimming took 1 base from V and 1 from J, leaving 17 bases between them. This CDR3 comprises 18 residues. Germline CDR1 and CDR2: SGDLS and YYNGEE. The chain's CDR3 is CASSVIGGVGWNTGELFF. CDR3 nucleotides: TGTGCCAGCAGCGTAATAGGGGGGGTGGGATGGAACACCGGGGAGCTGTTTTTT. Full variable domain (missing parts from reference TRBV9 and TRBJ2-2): DSGVTQTPKHLITATGQRVTLRCSPRSGDLSVYWYQQSLDQGLQFLIQYYNGEERAKGNILERFSAQQFPDLHSELNLSSLELGDSALYFCASSVIGGVGWNTGELFFGEGSRLTVL.

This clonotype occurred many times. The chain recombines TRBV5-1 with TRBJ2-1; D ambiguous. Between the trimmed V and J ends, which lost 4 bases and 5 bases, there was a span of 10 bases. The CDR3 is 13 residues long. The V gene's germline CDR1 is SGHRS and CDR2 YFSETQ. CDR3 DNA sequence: TGCGCCAGCAGCCTATCAACAAACAATGAGCAGTTCTTC. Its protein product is CASSLSTNNEQFF.

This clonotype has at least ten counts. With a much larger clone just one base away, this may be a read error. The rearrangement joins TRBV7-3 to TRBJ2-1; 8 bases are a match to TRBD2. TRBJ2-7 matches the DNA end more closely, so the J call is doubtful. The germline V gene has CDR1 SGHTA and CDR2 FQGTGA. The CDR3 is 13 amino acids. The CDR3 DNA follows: TGTGCCAGCAGTAACGGGGGGGCAAATGAGCAGTACTTC. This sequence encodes CASSNGGANEQYF.

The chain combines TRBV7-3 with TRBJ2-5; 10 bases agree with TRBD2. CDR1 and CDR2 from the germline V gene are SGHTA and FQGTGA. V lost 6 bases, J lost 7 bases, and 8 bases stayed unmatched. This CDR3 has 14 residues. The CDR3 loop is CASSSSGGAGTQYF. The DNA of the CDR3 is TGTGCCAGCAGTTCCAGCGGGGGGGCTGGGACCCAGTACTTC. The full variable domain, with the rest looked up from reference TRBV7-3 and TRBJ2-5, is GAGVSQTPSNKVTEKGKYVELRCDPISGHTALYWYRQSLGQGPEFLIYFQGTGAADDSGLPNDRFFAVRPEGSVSTLKIQRTERGDSAVYLCASSSSGGAGTQYFGPGTRLLVL.

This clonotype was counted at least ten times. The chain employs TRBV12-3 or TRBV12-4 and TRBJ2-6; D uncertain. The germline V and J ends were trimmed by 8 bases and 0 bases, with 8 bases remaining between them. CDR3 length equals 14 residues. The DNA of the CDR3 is TGTGCCAGCTGCCCCATCTCTGGGGCCAACGTCCTGACTTTC. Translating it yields CASCPISGANVLTF.

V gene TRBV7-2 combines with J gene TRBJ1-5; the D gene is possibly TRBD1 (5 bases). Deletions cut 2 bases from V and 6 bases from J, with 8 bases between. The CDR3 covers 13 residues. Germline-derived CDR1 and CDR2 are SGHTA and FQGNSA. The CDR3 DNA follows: TGTGCCAGCAGCTTACAGGGAGCTCAGCCCCAGCATTTT. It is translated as CASSLQGAQPQHF.

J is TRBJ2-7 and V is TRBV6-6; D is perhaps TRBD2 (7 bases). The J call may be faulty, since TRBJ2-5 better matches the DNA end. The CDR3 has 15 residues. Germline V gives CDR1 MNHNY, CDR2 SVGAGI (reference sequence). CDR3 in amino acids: CASSPPGGRLETQYF. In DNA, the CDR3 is TGTGCCAGCAGTCCGCCCGGGGGGCGCTTGGAGACCCAGTACTTC.

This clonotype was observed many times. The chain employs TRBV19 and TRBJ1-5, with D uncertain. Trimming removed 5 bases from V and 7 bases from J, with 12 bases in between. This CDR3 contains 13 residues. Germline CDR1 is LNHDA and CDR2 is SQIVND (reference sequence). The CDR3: CASSVSLGQPQHF. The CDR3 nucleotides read TGTGCCAGTAGTGTAAGTCTGGGGCAGCCCCAGCATTTT.